The entry that follows covers one T cell receptor (beta chain) sequence. Its specific antigen is unknown. No base-level quality is on record; no much larger clone is a single base apart. TCRbeta CDR3 regions were amplified from genomic DNA by means of the immunoSEQ Assay, a bias-controlled multiplex PCR. The study's processing was this. The number of nucleated cells in each sample was estimated from the amplification of reference gene primers within the assay. Sequence reads were collapsed and filtered to measure the absolute abundance of every unique TCRbeta CDR3 rearrangement. For each sample, productive Simpson clonality was calculated as the square root of Simpson's diversity index across productive rearrangements. The table comes from immuneACCESS by way of TCRdb, which keeps in-frame sequences with V and J called. Part of the clones is missing from these tables; in studies checked, under half for an unresolved V gene and the rest for unknown reasons. Clonal size and the V and J genes are those of that table, whereas D and trimming came from the DNA. This sample comprises hundreds of thousands of clones, approximately 86% of them detected only once. Around 7.4% of the sample is held by the ten biggest clonotypes.

One collaborating source in Seattle enrolled patients during active infection and followed them longitudinally through the course of disease. Whole blood was collected in K2EDTA tubes by collaborating institutions according to the institutions' own protocols. For TCRbeta analysis, collaborator samples were shipped as frozen whole blood, as isolated PBMCs, or as DNA extracted from either sample type. This specimen belongs to a study of blood T cell repertoires in COVID-19 (dated by TCRdb to the early 2020s). In the study overall: Samples from collaborators originated in the United States, Italy and Spain and spanned both the acute and convalescent phases of COVID-19. A de-identified subject ID, COVID-19 status, age in years and sex were almost always included in the sample metadata. The repertoires were released in a freely available public database meant as a resource for research on the immune response to SARS-CoV-2. The material from the prospective study consisted of cDNA or gDNA derived from T cells, B-cell-depleted T cells, or PBMCs. Samples were obtained from the ongoing ImmuneRACE study (first 160 participants) and from over 1,000 subjects provided by 6 global collaborators. The dataset comprised deeply sampled blood TCRbeta repertoires from subjects exposed to, actively infected with, or recovered from COVID-19. HLA class I and class II types, where available, came from metadata supplied by the sample provider rather than from assay-based typing.

The CDR3, from cysteine to phenylalanine, totals 14 residues. The entry retains the CDR3 DNA only, 42 bases that are in frame from base 1. The germline V gene supplies CDR1 MGHDK and CDR2 SYGVNS. The germline V end is reduced by 4 bases and the J end by 7 bases; junction bases left unmatched: 9. The full study reports these points: The quantity of clinical and demographic metadata differed by source and by participant and was supplied without curation.

This chain joins TRBV25-1 to TRBJ2-7; TRBD1 agrees with 8 junctional bases. The sequencing sample was made of peripheral blood. This clonotype was obtained from a woman aged 55-70 years with COVID-19, enrolled during active disease. Here is the DNA: TGTGCCAGCAGTGGGACAGGGTCCCCCGGGGAGCAGTACTTC. Translation gives CASSGTGSPGEQYF.